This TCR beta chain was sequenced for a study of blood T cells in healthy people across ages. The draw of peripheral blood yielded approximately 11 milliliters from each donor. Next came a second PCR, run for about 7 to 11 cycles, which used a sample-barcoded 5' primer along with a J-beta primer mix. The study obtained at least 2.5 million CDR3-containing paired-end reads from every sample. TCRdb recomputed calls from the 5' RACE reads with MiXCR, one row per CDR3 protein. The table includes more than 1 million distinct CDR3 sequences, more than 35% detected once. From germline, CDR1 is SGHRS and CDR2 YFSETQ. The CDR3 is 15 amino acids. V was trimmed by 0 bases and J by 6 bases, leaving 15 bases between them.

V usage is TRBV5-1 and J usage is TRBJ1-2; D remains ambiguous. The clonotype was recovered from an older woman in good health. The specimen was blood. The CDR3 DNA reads TGCGCCAGCAGCTTGGCGGCACTACCTTCGGATGGCTACACCTTC. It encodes CASSLAALPSDGYTF.